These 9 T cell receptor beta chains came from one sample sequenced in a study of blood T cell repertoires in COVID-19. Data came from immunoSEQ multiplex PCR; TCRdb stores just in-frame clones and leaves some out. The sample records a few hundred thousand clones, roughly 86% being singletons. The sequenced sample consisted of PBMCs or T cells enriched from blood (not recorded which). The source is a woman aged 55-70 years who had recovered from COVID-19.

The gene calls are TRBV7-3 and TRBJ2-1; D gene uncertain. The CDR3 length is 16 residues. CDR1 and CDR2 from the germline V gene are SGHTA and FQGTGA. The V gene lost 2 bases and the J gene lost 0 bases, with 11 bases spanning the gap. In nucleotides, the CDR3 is TGTGCCAGCAGCTTATGGGCAGCTTCCTCCTACAATGAGCAGTTCTTC. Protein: CASSLWAASSYNEQFF. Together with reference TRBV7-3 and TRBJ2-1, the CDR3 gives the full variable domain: GAGVSQTPSNKVTEKGKYVELRCDPISGHTALYWYRQSLGQGPEFLIYFQGTGAADDSGLPNDRFFAVRPEGSVSTLKIQRTERGDSAVYLCASSLWAASSYNEQFFGPGTRLTVL.

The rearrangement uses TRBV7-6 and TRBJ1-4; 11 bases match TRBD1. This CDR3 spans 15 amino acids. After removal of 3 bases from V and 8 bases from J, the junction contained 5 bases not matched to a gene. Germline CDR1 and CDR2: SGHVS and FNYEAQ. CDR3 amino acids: CASSLGGTGGEKLFF. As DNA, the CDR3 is TGTGCCAGCAGCTTGGGCGGGACAGGGGGAGAAAAACTGTTTTTT.

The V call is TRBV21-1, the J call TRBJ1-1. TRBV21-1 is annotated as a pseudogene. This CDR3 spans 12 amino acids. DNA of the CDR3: TGTGCCAGCAGCATCCGGTGTACTGAAGCTTTCTTT. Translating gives CASSIRCTEAFF.

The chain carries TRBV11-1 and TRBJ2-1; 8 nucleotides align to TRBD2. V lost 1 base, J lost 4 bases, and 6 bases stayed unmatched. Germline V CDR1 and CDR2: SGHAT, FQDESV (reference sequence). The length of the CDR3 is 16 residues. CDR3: CASSLGIGGGYNEQFF. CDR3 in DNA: TGTGCCAGCAGCTTAGGTATTGGCGGGGGGTACAATGAGCAGTTCTTC.

The CDR3 sequence is CASSDITKTSNNEQFF. The CDR3 DNA sequence: TGTGCCAGCAGCGATATAACAAAGACTAGCAACAATGAGCAGTTCTTC. This chain joins TRBV5-8 and TRBJ2-1; 7 nucleotides line up with TRBD2. The CDR3 loop spans 16 amino acids. Germline CDR1 and CDR2: SGHTS and YDEGEE. Trimming cost V 4 bases and J 5 bases; bases outside gene matches: 12.

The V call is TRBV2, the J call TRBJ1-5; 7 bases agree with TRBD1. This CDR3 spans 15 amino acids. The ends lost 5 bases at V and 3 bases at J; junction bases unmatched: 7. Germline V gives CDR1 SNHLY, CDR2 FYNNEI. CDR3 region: CASSRQGKTNQPQHF. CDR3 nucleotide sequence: TGTGCCAGCAGTAGACAGGGAAAAACCAATCAGCCCCAGCATTTT.

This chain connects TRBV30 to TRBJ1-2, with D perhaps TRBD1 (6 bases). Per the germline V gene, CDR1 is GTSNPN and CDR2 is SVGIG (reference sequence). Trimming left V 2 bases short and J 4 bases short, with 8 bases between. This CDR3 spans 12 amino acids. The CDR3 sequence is CAWSPDSYGYTF. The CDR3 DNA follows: TGTGCCTGGAGTCCGGACAGCTATGGCTACACCTTC.

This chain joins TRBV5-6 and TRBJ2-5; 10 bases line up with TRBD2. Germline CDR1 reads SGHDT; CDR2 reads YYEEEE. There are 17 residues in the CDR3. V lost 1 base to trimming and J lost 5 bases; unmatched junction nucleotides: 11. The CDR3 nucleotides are TGTGCCAGCAGCTTGATCTTAGCGGGGGGCGAGAGGGAGACCCAGTACTTC. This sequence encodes CASSLILAGGERETQYF. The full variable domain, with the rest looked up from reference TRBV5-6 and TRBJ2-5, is DAGVTQSPTHLIKTRGQQVTLRCSPKSGHDTVSWYQQALGQGPQFIFQYYEEEERQRGNFPDRFSGHQFPNYSSELNVNALLLGDSALYLCASSLILAGGERETQYFGPGTRLLVL.

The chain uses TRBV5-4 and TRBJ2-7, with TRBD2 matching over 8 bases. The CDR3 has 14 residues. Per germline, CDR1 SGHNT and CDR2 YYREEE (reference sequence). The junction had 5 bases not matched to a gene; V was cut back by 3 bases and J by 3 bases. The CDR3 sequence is CASSSGRGDYEQYF. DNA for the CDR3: TGTGCCAGCAGCTCCGGGAGGGGAGACTACGAGCAGTACTTC.